One sample yielded the 27 T cell receptor beta chains listed below, sequenced in a study of cytomegalovirus exposure and HLA in healthy donors. PCR used 60 Vbeta primers and 13 Jbeta primers. TCRdb's table, derived via immunoSEQ multiplex PCR, lists solely in-frame clones and lacks some. The sample contains 80,000 to 100,000 clones, 70% to 80% of which appear only once. What was sequenced was PBMCs. The origin of the receptors is a man aged 40-49 years in good health and CMV-seronegative.

This CDR3 reads CASSTAGSPRSPLHF. DNA of the CDR3: TGTGCCAGCAGCACGGCAGGGTCACCTAGGTCACCCCTCCACTTT. V gene TRBV28 combines with J gene TRBJ1-6; D is possibly TRBD1 (5 bases). Trimming removed 6 bases from V and 10 bases from J, with 19 bases in between. CDR3 length: 15 residues. Germline CDR1 is MDHEN and CDR2 is SYDVKM.

The rearrangement joins TRBV10-1 to TRBJ2-1; 11 bases are a match to TRBD2. This CDR3 contains 15 residues. Germline V CDR1 and CDR2: WNHNN, SYGVQD (reference sequence). V was clipped by 6 bases and J by 5 bases; unmatched bases: 6. DNA for the CDR3: TGCGCCAGCAGGTCCGGGACTAGCGGTAACAATGAGCAGTTCTTC. It yields the protein CASRSGTSGNNEQFF.

This chain links TRBV5-1 with TRBJ1-5; D uncertain. Trimming took 4 bases from V and 0 from J, leaving 11 bases between them. Germline lookup yields CDR1 SGHRS and CDR2 YFSETQ. CDR3 length: 15 amino acids. In DNA, the CDR3 is TGCGCCAGCAGCCTGACACCTTATAGCAATCAGCCCCAGCATTTT. This encodes CASSLTPYSNQPQHF.

This sequence joins TRBV6-1 and TRBJ1-3; 9 bases match TRBD1. The CDR3 is 11 residues long. V was clipped by 4 bases and J by 15 bases; unmatched bases: 4. CDR1 and CDR2 (germline): MNHNS, SASEGT. CDR3 bases: TGTGCCAGCAGTGGGGACAGGGAGGAATATTTT. Its translation: CASSGDREEYF.

The rearrangement uses TRBV27 and TRBJ1-6, with no clear D. V was trimmed by 7 bases and J by 6 bases, leaving 13 bases between them. CDR1 and CDR2 (germline): MNHEY, SMNVEV (reference sequence). This CDR3 region has 14 residues. The CDR3 here is CASTDQPLNSPLHF. CDR3 coding DNA: TGTGCCAGCACCGATCAACCACTTAATTCACCCCTCCACTTT.

This chain joins TRBV29-1 and TRBJ1-2; 8 nucleotides line up with TRBD1. CDR1 and CDR2 (germline): SQVTM, ANQGSEA. This CDR3 has 15 residues. V dropped 6 bases and J dropped 5; count of bases not matched to a gene: 14. The CDR3 loop is CSVRDRHLGGYGYTF. The DNA for the CDR3 is TGCAGCGTCCGGGACAGGCACCTTGGGGGGTATGGCTACACCTTC.

This sequence joins TRBV21-1 and TRBJ2-1; the table gives TRBD2 as D, unverified against the DNA. TRBV21-1 is a recognized pseudogene. The CDR3 has 15 residues. This CDR3 is CASSKKSGGVDEQFF. CDR3 coding DNA: TGTGCCAGCAGCAAAAAATCGGGGGGCGTGGATGAGCAGTTCTTC.

This sequence joins TRBV19 and TRBJ2-2; TRBD1 aligns across 8 bases. V lost 7 bases, J lost 1 base, and 5 bases stayed unmatched. The CDR3 is 15 amino acids. Per the germline V gene, CDR1 is LNHDA and CDR2 is SQIVND (reference sequence). CDR3 sequence reads: CASTGDRRNTGELFF. The CDR3 DNA reads TGTGCCAGTACCGGGGACAGGAGGAACACCGGGGAGCTGTTTTTT. Together with reference TRBV19 and TRBJ2-2, the CDR3 gives the full variable domain: DGGITQSPKYLFRKEGQNVTLSCEQNLNHDAMYWYRQDPGQGLRLIYYSQIVNDFQKGDIAEGYSVSREKKESFPLTVTSAQKNPTAFYLCASTGDRRNTGELFFGEGSRLTVL.

This rearrangement joins TRBV5-6 to TRBJ2-1; TRBD2 aligns across 11 bases. The trim removed 2 bases at V and 4 bases at J, leaving 8 bases unmatched. The CDR3 sequence is 17 residues long. CDR1 and CDR2 (germline): SGHDT, YYEEEE. The CDR3 loop is CASSFHGLAGLYNEQFF. The CDR3 DNA reads as TGTGCCAGCAGCTTCCACGGACTAGCGGGTTTATACAATGAGCAGTTCTTC.

The rearrangement links TRBV5-4 to TRBJ1-6; 10 nucleotides line up with TRBD1. Germline V gene lookup returns CDR1 SGHNT and CDR2 YYREEE (reference sequence). This CDR3 spans 15 amino acids. Trimming took 3 bases from V and 9 from J; bases not matched to a gene: 6. CDR3 sequence (DNA): TGTGCCAGCAGCTCTCCGGGACAGGGGCCTTCACCCCTCCACTTT. Encoded protein: CASSSPGQGPSPLHF.

The chain recombines TRBV28 with TRBJ1-2, with 8 bases lining up with TRBD1. The junction had 8 bases not matched to a gene; V was cut back by 7 bases and J by 4 bases. CDR1 MDHEN and CDR2 SYDVKM come from the germline V gene. The CDR3 sequence is 14 residues long. CDR3 DNA sequence: TGTGCCAGCAACCAGGGACAGGTCAGCTATGGCTACACCTTC. Its translation is CASNQGQVSYGYTF.

V is TRBV5-8 and J is TRBJ2-7, with D possibly TRBD2 on 6 matching bases. The CDR3 length is 12 residues. Germline loops: CDR1 SGHTS, CDR2 YDEGEE. V gave up 4 bases and J gave up 4 bases, with 9 bases separating them. CDR3 residues: CASSPRGYEQYF. CDR3 in DNA: TGTGCCAGCAGCCCCCGGGGGTACGAGCAGTACTTC.

The chain combines TRBV2 with TRBJ2-3, with 7 bases aligning to TRBD2. V lost 5 bases and J lost 2; bases outside the gene matches: 4. The CDR3 loop spans 14 amino acids. Germline assignment: CDR1 SNHLY and CDR2 FYNNEI. CDR3 nucleotides: TGTGCCAGCAGTCTGGGGACTATCACAGATACGCAGTATTTT. Protein product: CASSLGTITDTQYF.

This chain uses TRBV6-1 with TRBJ1-1; D might be TRBD1 (6 bases). The CDR3 totals 15 residues. Trimming pared 5 bases from V and 5 bases from J, leaving 18 bases between. The germline CDR1 and CDR2 sequences are MNHNS and SASEGT. The CDR3 DNA is TGTGCCAGCAGTCCCCGACAGGCCTTGGGGACTGAAGCTTTCTTT. This gives the protein CASSPRQALGTEAFF.

This sequence joins TRBV29-1 and TRBJ2-3; 9 bases are shared with TRBD1. The CDR3 runs 13 residues. Germline loops: CDR1 SQVTM, CDR2 ANQGSEA. The J segment lost 4 bases and the V segment lost 4 bases, leaving 3 bases of the junction unmatched. This chain's CDR3 is CSVAGQGADTQYF. Written as DNA, the CDR3 is TGCAGCGTTGCGGGACAGGGTGCAGATACGCAGTATTTT.

The rearrangement joins TRBV30 to TRBJ1-6; 7 bases fit TRBD1. The V gene's germline CDR1 is GTSNPN and CDR2 SVGIG (reference sequence). The CDR3 runs to 13 residues. V lost 5 bases to trimming and J lost 8 bases; unmatched junction nucleotides: 6. The CDR3, as DNA: TGTGCCTGGGGCCGGGACAGAGATTCACCCCTCCACTTT. Translation: CAWGRDRDSPLHF.

The chain combines TRBV6-1 with TRBJ2-7, with TRBD1 identical over 7 bases. The junction had 2 bases not matched to a gene; V was cut back by 5 bases and J by 4 bases. Germline-derived CDR1 and CDR2 are MNHNS and SASEGT. CDR3 size: 12 residues. DNA of the CDR3: TGTGCCAGCAGTAAACAGGGGTACGAGCAGTACTTC. It encodes CASSKQGYEQYF.

This clone was seen only a few times. The chain has TRBV7-3 and TRBJ2-2; D remains unclear. The CDR3 is made up of 12 amino acids. Deletions cut 5 bases from V and 7 bases from J, with 8 bases between. Germline lookup yields CDR1 SGHTA and CDR2 FQGTGA. The CDR3 DNA reads as TGTGCCAGCAGCCCCTCCGTCGGGGAGCTGTTTTTT. This sequence encodes CASSPSVGELFF.

The V call is TRBV28, the J call TRBJ2-1; possible D gene TRBD2, 6 bases. Trimming left V 6 bases short and J 0 bases short, with 18 bases between. This CDR3 has 17 residues. CDR1 is MDHEN and CDR2 is SYDVKM in the germline V gene. CDR3 region: CASRPGGSVSSYNEQFF. In DNA form, the CDR3 reads TGTGCCAGCAGACCTGGGGGGTCGGTGAGCTCCTACAATGAGCAGTTCTTC.

This chain links TRBV5-5 with TRBJ2-7; 7 nucleotides align to TRBD1. This CDR3 has 16 amino acids. Trimming at V came to 0 bases and at J to 6 bases, leaving 12 bases not matched to a gene. Germline assignment: CDR1 SGHKS and CDR2 YYEKEE (reference sequence). CDR3 DNA sequence: TGTGCCAGCAGCTTGGGGACAGGCCTTTGGTCCGGCGAGCAGTACTTC. Translated: CASSLGTGLWSGEQYF.

V gene TRBV28 combines with J gene TRBJ1-1, with D maybe TRBD1 (5 bases). The V gene's germline CDR1 is MDHEN and CDR2 SYDVKM. This CDR3 region has 13 residues. V dropped 5 bases and J dropped 7 bases, with 14 bases sitting between them. The CDR3 coding sequence is TGTGCCAGCAGTGGGGTGCCCCAGGGTGAAGCTTTCTTT. Translation: CASSGVPQGEAFF.

This chain joins TRBV25-1 and TRBJ1-2; 9 nucleotides line up with TRBD1. J gave up 7 bases and V 3 bases, and 12 bases lay outside the gene matches. This CDR3 is 16 amino acids long. Germline V lookup: CDR1 MGHDK, CDR2 SYGVNS. CDR3 sequence reads: CASSENHRGLDSGYTF. Written as DNA, the CDR3 is TGTGCCAGCAGTGAGAACCACAGGGGGCTCGACTCTGGCTACACCTTC.

The chain recombines TRBV28 with TRBJ1-4, with 10 nucleotides matching TRBD1. This CDR3 is built from 15 residues. V trimming: 3 bases; J trimming: 16 bases; junction bases outside the gene matches: 14. Per germline, CDR1 MDHEN and CDR2 SYDVKM. The CDR3 sequence: CASSFSPGQGHFKFF. In nucleotides, the CDR3 is TGTGCCAGCAGTTTCTCTCCGGGACAGGGGCACTTCAAGTTTTTT.

The J gene is TRBJ1-1, the V gene TRBV11-2, with D unresolved. The CDR3 runs to 16 residues. Trimming took 5 bases from V and 0 from J, leaving 16 bases between them. Germline V gives CDR1 SGHAT, CDR2 FQNNGV. The CDR3 here is CASSPGIVTMNTEAFF. The CDR3 nucleotides are TGTGCCAGCAGCCCCGGAATAGTGACAATGAACACTGAAGCTTTCTTT.

V is TRBV30 and J is TRBJ1-5, with TRBD1 identical over 8 bases. Germline-derived CDR1 and CDR2 are GTSNPN and SVGIG (reference sequence). V dropped 1 base and J dropped 7; count of bases not matched to a gene: 3. This CDR3 has 13 residues. The CDR3 here is CAWSGQGRQPQHF. The CDR3 DNA reads as TGTGCCTGGAGTGGACAGGGGCGACAGCCCCAGCATTTT.

The genes are TRBV7-2 and TRBJ1-5; maybe TRBD1 (6 bases). From germline, CDR1 is SGHTA and CDR2 FQGNSA. This CDR3 comprises 16 residues. Between the trimmed V and J ends, which lost 5 bases and 9 bases, there was a span of 23 bases. The CDR3 nucleotides are TGTGCCAGCAGCCGTCAGGTTCTGGGGGCGAGTTCGCCCCAGCATTTT. Translating gives CASSRQVLGASSPQHF.

This clone has just a few counts. The rearrangement joins TRBV6-6 to TRBJ1-1; 9 positions match TRBD1. V gave up 2 bases and J gave up 7 bases; unmatched junction bases: 8. Germline CDR1 is MNHNY and CDR2 is SVGAGI (reference sequence). CDR3 length: 15 amino acids. CDR3 in amino acids: CASSYPLQGADEAFF. The CDR3 DNA sequence: TGTGCCAGCAGTTACCCCCTACAGGGGGCGGATGAAGCTTTCTTT.